Listed here is a single TCR beta chain. No antigen is known for it. The sample belongs to a study of regulatory T cells in long-lasting Graves disease. Study-wide context: Patients newly diagnosed with Graves' had been on antithyroid drugs for under 3 months.

Specified time point: newly diagnosed GD, antithyroid drugs for less than 3 months. The TCR library was made from RNA extracted from PBMCs. Broader study findings: Accuracy may have suffered from the small sample size. Persistent disease was associated with favored TRBV28 usage and with favored use of TRBJ1-2 and TRBJ2-5.

The length of the CDR3 is 13 residues. Between the trimmed V and J ends, which lost 6 bases and 11 bases, there was a span of 20 bases. From germline, CDR1 is SNHLY and CDR2 FYNNEI. Arm-PCR of CDR3 regions and iRepertoire HTBI primers were the basis on which TCR beta libraries were built. Using its own MiXCR run on the multiplex PCR reads, TCRdb lists one record per CDR3 protein. The sample has some 330,000 distinct CDR3 sequences; 12% are singletons. This sample was also put to use in a study of T cells in Graves' hyperthyroidism and ophthalmopathy. This second study says: Ophthalmopathy, which appeared later, was predicted by the model a median about 6 months before onset.

Sequences were derived from peripheral blood mononuclear cells (PBMCs), sampled at new diagnosis, from a patient treated with antithyroid drugs. This chain uses TRBV2 with TRBJ2-7; D is perhaps TRBD1 (5 bases). This TCR derives from a woman between 18 and 30 years old with Graves disease. For the CDR3, the DNA is TGTGCCAGCAGAAGTACCAGCAGGGCCCGGGAGTACTTC. Protein sequence: CASRSTSRAREYF.